One sample yielded the 32 T cell receptor beta chains listed below, sequenced in a study of regulatory T cells in long-lasting Graves disease. TCR beta libraries were built with iRepertoire HTBI primers and Arm-PCR of CDR3 regions. TCRdb independently ran MiXCR on the multiplex PCR reads; one entry per CDR3 protein. The sample lists more than 300,000 distinct CDR3 sequences; 10% to 15% were seen once. The time point here: newly diagnosed GD, antithyroid drugs for less than 3 months. RNA isolated from PBMCs was used to make the TCR library. These records were also assigned to another study, of T cells in Graves' hyperthyroidism and ophthalmopathy.

The sample was peripheral blood mononuclear cells (PBMCs), taken at new diagnosis, from a patient treated with antithyroid drugs. The receptors stem from a woman under 30 with Graves disease.

This clonotype was recorded at least ten times. The chain's CDR3 is CASSLFPWDSKDTQYF. The CDR3 nucleotides are TGTGCCAGCAGTTTATTTCCGTGGGATAGTAAAGATACGCAGTATTTT. This rearrangement joins TRBV27 to TRBJ2-3; D ambiguous. CDR3 length: 16 amino acids. Germline CDR1 MNHEY, CDR2 SMNVEV (reference sequence). V dropped 1 base and J dropped 5 bases, with 16 bases sitting between them.

This clonotype has at least ten counts. The V and J genes are TRBV28 and TRBJ2-3, with D hard to call. V shed 3 bases and J shed 1 base, with 11 bases lying between them. CDR1 and CDR2 (germline): MDHEN, SYDVKM. CDR3 length equals 15 residues. The CDR3 bases are TGTGCCAGCAGTTTCCAACCAACAGGCACAGATACGCAGTATTTT. This sequence encodes CASSFQPTGTDTQYF.

This clonotype has a handful of counts. The chain recombines TRBV7-9 with TRBJ2-7; TRBD2 agrees at 7 bases. Germline assignment: CDR1 SEHNR and CDR2 FQNEAQ (reference sequence). Trimming cost V 5 bases and J 2 bases; bases outside gene matches: 12. This CDR3 is 16 amino acids long. For the CDR3, the DNA is TGTGCCAGCAGCCCGAGGTTAGCGGGTGATACCTACGAGCAGTACTTC. It translates to CASSPRLAGDTYEQYF. The full variable domain, with the rest looked up from reference TRBV7-9 and TRBJ2-7, is DTGVSQNPRHKITKRGQNVTFRCDPISEHNRLYWYRQTLGQGPEFLTYFQNEAQLEKSRLLSDRFSAERPKGSFSTLEIQRTEQGDSAMYLCASSPRLAGDTYEQYFGPGTRLTVT.

This clonotype was detected a few times. J is TRBJ1-5 and V is TRBV30; D is unresolved. The CDR3 is 15 amino acids. Germline V CDR1 and CDR2: GTSNPN, SVGIG (reference sequence). The ends were cut back, 1 base at V and 0 bases at J, with 10 bases in the middle. In nucleotides, the CDR3 is TGTGCCTGGAGTGGTTCAGTGAGTAGCAATCAGCCCCAGCATTTT. Amino acids: CAWSGSVSSNQPQHF.

This clonotype has at least ten counts. The gene calls are TRBV28 and TRBJ2-7, with 13 bases fitting TRBD2. The CDR3 is 15 amino acids. Germline V CDR1 and CDR2: MDHEN, SYDVKM. Germline trimming cut 6 bases from V and 6 bases from J; bases unmatched to any gene: 8. CDR3 nucleotide sequence: TGTGCCAGCAGCCTGACTAGCGGGAGGCCAGGCGAGCAGTACTTC. It specifies CASSLTSGRPGEQYF.

This clonotype was observed many times. This rearrangement joins TRBV5-1 to TRBJ2-3, with D tentatively TRBD2 (6 bases). The CDR3 totals 16 residues. Between the trimmed V and J ends, which lost 4 bases and 0 bases, there was a span of 15 bases. Germline-derived CDR1 and CDR2 are SGHRS and YFSETQ. The CDR3 coding sequence is TGCGCCAGCAGCCCCCGTTCTAGCGTTAGCACAGATACGCAGTATTTT. Its translation is CASSPRSSVSTDTQYF.

This clonotype was observed at least ten times. The CDR3 nucleotides are TGTGCCAGTAGTGGCCGGGACCGACTAAATGAAAAACTGTTTTTT. Its translation is CASSGRDRLNEKLFF. The chain is built from TRBV19 and TRBJ1-4; a possible D gene is TRBD1 (5 bases). CDR3 length: 15 residues. V gave up 5 bases and J gave up 5 bases, with 15 bases separating them. Germline V lookup: CDR1 LNHDA, CDR2 SQIVND (reference sequence).

This clonotype was seen at least ten times. The rearrangement links TRBV20-1 to TRBJ1-1, with D unclear. The V end lost 4 bases, the J end lost 4 bases, and 7 bases lay between the germline ends. The CDR3 runs to 11 residues. Germline V gene data show CDR1 as DFQATT and CDR2 as SNEGSKA (reference sequence). CDR3 sequence (DNA): TGCAGTGCTACGTTGGGCACTGAAGCTTTCTTT. It specifies CSATLGTEAFF.

V and J are TRBV20-1 and TRBJ2-7, with a possible D match to TRBD2 (6 bases). The germline V and J ends were trimmed by 6 bases and 2 bases, with 11 bases remaining between them. CDR3 size: 12 residues. Per the germline V gene, CDR1 is DFQATT and CDR2 is SNEGSKA (reference sequence). This CDR3 is CSAVADTYEQYF. For the CDR3, the DNA is TGCAGTGCCGTAGCGGATACCTACGAGCAGTACTTC.

This clonotype has ten or more counts. J is TRBJ2-1 and V is TRBV5-1, with D perhaps given as TRBD1 or TRBD2 (5 bases each). The CDR3 length is 16 residues. Germline lookup yields CDR1 SGHRS and CDR2 YFSETQ. The ends were cut back, 7 bases at V and 0 bases at J, with 17 bases in the middle. CDR3 protein: CASSLGVSSSYNEQFF. CDR3 DNA: TGCGCCAGCTCCCTGGGGGTTTCTAGCTCCTACAATGAGCAGTTCTTC.

The sample holds many counts of this clonotype. The rearrangement uses TRBV7-2 and TRBJ1-1; TRBD1 is a possible D gene (5 bases). CDR3 length: 12 amino acids. Germline V gene sequence: CDR1 SGHTA, CDR2 FQGNSA. V was pared by 0 bases and J by 11 bases, with 10 bases between. CDR3 bases: TGTGCCAGCAGCTTAGCATGGGGGGACGCTTTCTTT. Translating it yields CASSLAWGDAFF. Variable domain in full (rest from reference TRBV7-2 and TRBJ1-1): GAGVSQSPSNKVTEKGKDVELRCDPISGHTALYWYRQSLGQGLEFLIYFQGNSAPDKSGLPSDRFSAERTGGSVSTLTIQRTQQEDSAVYLCASSLAWGDAFFGQGTRLTVV.

The CDR3 protein is CASSQDPGQGIKPSYEQYF. The CDR3 DNA is TGTGCCAGCAGCCAAGATCCGGGACAGGGGATCAAGCCATCCTACGAGCAGTACTTC. The V and J genes are TRBV14 and TRBJ2-7, with 10 bases fitting TRBD1. CDR1 and CDR2 from the germline V gene are SGHDN and FVKESK. The CDR3 has 19 amino acids. The junction had 12 bases not matched to a gene; V was cut back by 0 bases and J by 1 base.

This clonotype was seen ten or more times. V gene TRBV30 combines with J gene TRBJ1-2; weak D call: TRBD1 (6 bases). The CDR3 extends over 14 amino acids. CDR1 and CDR2 (germline): GTSNPN, SVGIG (reference sequence). The V gene lost 2 bases and the J gene lost 3 bases, with 13 bases spanning the gap. CDR3 loop: CAWSTPGGYYGYTF. The CDR3 bases are TGTGCCTGGAGTACCCCCGGGGGCTACTATGGCTACACCTTC.

This clonotype has at least ten counts. The rearrangement joins TRBV27 to TRBJ2-5; D not resolved. CDR3 length: 12 amino acids. Germline V CDR1 and CDR2: MNHEY, SMNVEV (reference sequence). V shed 2 bases and J shed 8 bases, with 9 bases lying between them. Here the CDR3 DNA reads TGTGCCAGCAGTTTACCGGGCCCTACCCAGTACTTC. Translating gives CASSLPGPTQYF.

Ten or more counts support this clonotype. The chain uses TRBV28 and TRBJ2-7; 7 bases agree with TRBD1. J gave up 4 bases and V 1 base, and 7 bases lay outside the gene matches. The CDR3 loop spans 15 amino acids. The germline gives CDR1 MDHEN, CDR2 SYDVKM. The CDR3 nucleotides are TGTGCCAGCAGTTTATTAGGGGGCCTACTGTACGAGCAGTACTTC. It encodes CASSLLGGLLYEQYF.

This clonotype was observed a handful of times. This chain links TRBV7-8 with TRBJ1-5; tentative D call: TRBD1 (6 bases). This CDR3 has 15 residues. Between the trimmed V and J ends, which lost 3 bases and 6 bases, there was a span of 15 bases. Germline loops: CDR1 SGHVS, CDR2 FQNEAQ. The chain's CDR3 is CASSFGEGVGQPQHF. The CDR3 bases are TGTGCCAGCAGCTTCGGGGAGGGGGTCGGTCAGCCCCAGCATTTT.

This clonotype has only a few counts. The CDR3 nucleotides are TGTGCCAGCAGCCAAGGGGGCCCGGGACTAGGCTACGAGCAGTACTTC. This gives the protein CASSQGGPGLGYEQYF. The J gene is TRBJ2-7, the V gene TRBV14; 8 bases align to TRBD2. V shed 1 base and J 3 bases; nucleotides not matched to a gene: 8. The CDR3 loop spans 16 amino acids. Germline V lookup: CDR1 SGHDN, CDR2 FVKESK.

This clonotype has at least ten counts. The rearrangement joins TRBV19 to TRBJ1-5, with D hard to call. The CDR3 has 18 residues. Germline loops: CDR1 LNHDA, CDR2 SQIVND (reference sequence). The germline V and J ends were trimmed by 4 bases and 6 bases, with 25 bases remaining between them. The CDR3 loop reads CASSNVLSEVAEAQPQHF. The CDR3 DNA follows: TGTGCCAGTAGTAACGTGCTTTCGGAGGTTGCAGAGGCTCAGCCCCAGCATTTT.

This clonotype showed up just a few times. The J gene is TRBJ1-6, the V gene TRBV7-2, with a tentative D call TRBD1 (6 bases). CDR1 SGHTA and CDR2 FQGNSA come from the germline V gene. CDR3 size: 15 residues. Trimming pared 0 bases from V and 14 bases from J, leaving 17 bases between. As DNA, the CDR3 is TGTGCCAGCAGCTTAGCACAGGGACCGCCAGAGGCCCTCCACTTT. Translated: CASSLAQGPPEALHF.

This clonotype was counted many times. The rearrangement links TRBV27 to TRBJ2-1; 8 nucleotides agree with TRBD1. Germline loops: CDR1 MNHEY, CDR2 SMNVEV (reference sequence). The CDR3 length is 16 residues. Trimming took 3 bases from V and 2 from J; bases not matched to a gene: 6. The chain's CDR3 is CASSFFGRGPYNEQFF. Here the CDR3 DNA reads TGTGCCAGCAGTTTCTTTGGCAGGGGGCCCTACAATGAGCAGTTCTTC.

The chain links TRBV13 to TRBJ1-3; D not resolved. The CDR3 extends over 18 amino acids. Germline V gives CDR1 PRHDT, CDR2 FYEKMQ (reference sequence). V gave up 3 bases and J gave up 8 bases, with 26 bases separating them. The chain's CDR3 is CASSFGVGNEGSGDTIYF. The CDR3 bases are TGTGCCAGCAGCTTCGGCGTTGGCAATGAGGGCTCGGGAGACACCATATATTTT. The whole variable domain, remainder taken from reference TRBV13 and TRBJ1-3, is AAGVIQSPRHLIKEKRETATLKCYPIPRHDTVYWYQQGPGQDPQFLISFYEKMQSDKGSIPDRFSAQQFSDYHSELNMSSLELGDSALYFCASSFGVGNEGSGDTIYFGEGSWLTVV.

The chain uses TRBV19 and TRBJ2-5; D is perhaps TRBD1 (6 bases). V was pared by 3 bases and J by 2 bases, with 7 bases between. The CDR3 totals 13 residues. Germline assignment: CDR1 LNHDA and CDR2 SQIVND (reference sequence). The CDR3 bases are TGTGCCAGTAGTATGGACAGTCAAGAGACCCAGTACTTC. It translates to CASSMDSQETQYF.

This clonotype was found many times. This chain joins TRBV29-1 and TRBJ2-7; D is undetermined. Deletions cut 1 base from V and 3 bases from J, with 7 bases between. This CDR3 comprises 12 residues. Per germline, CDR1 SQVTM and CDR2 ANQGSEA. The CDR3 protein is CSVEVGSYEQYF. The CDR3 DNA sequence: TGCAGCGTTGAAGTGGGCAGCTACGAGCAGTACTTC.

V and J are TRBV9 and TRBJ2-3; D is possibly TRBD1 (6 bases). CDR1 SGDLS and CDR2 YYNGEE come from the germline V gene. There are 16 residues in the CDR3. Trimming took 0 bases from V and 4 from J, leaving 15 bases between them. The CDR3: CASSVVGRGSADTQYF. CDR3 nucleotide sequence: TGTGCCAGCAGCGTAGTTGGAAGGGGGAGCGCAGATACGCAGTATTTT.

The CDR3 loop is CASSLVGQTNEKLFF. CDR3 nucleotide sequence: TGTGCCAGCAGCTTAGTAGGGCAAACTAATGAAAAACTGTTTTTT. The rearrangement links TRBV7-2 to TRBJ1-4; D ambiguous. The CDR3 has 15 residues. Per the germline V gene, CDR1 is SGHTA and CDR2 is FQGNSA. V lost 1 base and J 1 base, leaving 7 bases between the germline ends.

This clonotype was seen at least ten times. The rearrangement links TRBV4-2 to TRBJ1-2; 8 bases align to TRBD1. Germline values: CDR1 LGHNA, CDR2 YNFKEQ. The CDR3 has 15 residues. V shed 6 bases and J 0 bases; nucleotides not matched to a gene: 6. CDR3 region: CASRRTGIANYGYTF. CDR3 nucleotides: TGTGCCAGCAGACGGACAGGGATAGCTAACTATGGCTACACCTTC.

This clonotype was detected a few times. The CDR3 loop is CASSLNYPSRGDTQYF. In DNA, the CDR3 is TGCGCCAGCAGCTTGAATTATCCCTCCCGGGGAGATACGCAGTATTTT. The gene calls are TRBV5-1 and TRBJ2-3, with D possibly TRBD2 on 5 matching bases. The germline gives CDR1 SGHRS, CDR2 YFSETQ. V was cut by 1 base and J by 5 bases, with 17 bases left in between. This CDR3 spans 16 amino acids.

The V call is TRBV14, the J call TRBJ2-7; D call uncertain. Germline V lookup: CDR1 SGHDN, CDR2 FVKESK. Between the trimmed V and J ends, which lost 0 bases and 0 bases, there was a span of 18 bases. The CDR3 runs to 18 residues. As DNA, the CDR3 is TGTGCCAGCAGCCAAGAAAGGTTAAGACCCAAAAGCTCCTACGAGCAGTACGTC. It specifies CASSQERLRPKSSYEQYV.

This clonotype was seen more than once but under ten times. This chain links TRBV12-3 or TRBV12-4 with TRBJ2-3; 7 bases align to TRBD1. This CDR3 is built from 15 residues. The V and J ends lost 7 bases and 4 bases, in that order; junction bases with no gene match: 11. This CDR3 reads CASTRPLTGPDTQYF. The DNA for the CDR3 is TGTGCCAGCACCCGGCCCCTGACAGGGCCAGATACGCAGTATTTT.

The rearrangement links TRBV7-9 to TRBJ1-6; possibly TRBD1 for D (5 bases). The CDR3 consists of 17 residues. Germline assignment: CDR1 SEHNR and CDR2 FQNEAQ (reference sequence). Trimming cost V 5 bases and J 3 bases, with 17 bases left between them. The CDR3 spells CASSVSQELYYNSPLHF. CDR3 DNA sequence: TGTGCCAGCAGCGTCTCACAGGAGCTCTACTATAATTCACCCCTCCACTTT.

A few counts support this clonotype. V and J are TRBV9 and TRBJ1-2; D gene ambiguous. CDR1 SGDLS and CDR2 YYNGEE come from the germline V gene. The CDR3 covers 13 residues. The ends were cut back, 3 bases at V and 6 bases at J, with 12 bases in the middle. Here the CDR3 DNA reads TGTGCCAGCAGCGAAACGGGTACCAATGGCTACACCTTC. This gives the protein CASSETGTNGYTF.

This clonotype was recorded many times. The V and J genes are TRBV11-2 and TRBJ2-7; a possible D gene is TRBD1 (6 bases). The CDR3 sequence is 14 residues long. Trimming took 5 bases from V and 10 from J, leaving 21 bases between them. Germline assignment: CDR1 SGHAT and CDR2 FQNNGV. The DNA of the CDR3 is TGTGCCAGCAGCCCTTGGGACACACCGTCAGGACAGTACTTC. Translation: CASSPWDTPSGQYF.